This T cell receptor beta chain was sequenced during a study of cytomegalovirus exposure and HLA in healthy donors. After removal of 3 bases from V and 1 base from J, the junction contained 3 bases not matched to a gene. This CDR3 has 17 amino acids. CDR1 and CDR2 from the germline V gene are SEHNR and FQNEAQ (reference sequence). Comment on this clone: Its antigen remains unidentified.

Use of 60 Vbeta and 13 Jbeta primers characterized the PCR. The data were produced by immunoSEQ multiplex PCR, yet TCRdb's version contains in-frame clones alone and is incomplete. This sample has roughly 90,000 clones, with approximately 80% found just once. Study results and limitations: TRBV6-2, TRBV6-3 and other indistinguishable V segments were excluded. In presence/absence analyses, roughly uniform sequencing depth across donors was assumed.

The TCR comes from a man aged 25-45 years in good health and CMV-seropositive. The material sequenced was PBMCs. The J gene is TRBJ2-2, the V gene TRBV7-9, with 12 bases matching TRBD2. This CDR3 is CASSFRTSGKNTGELFF. The CDR3 nucleotides are TGTGCCAGCAGCTTCCGGACTAGCGGGAAGAACACCGGGGAGCTGTTTTTT.